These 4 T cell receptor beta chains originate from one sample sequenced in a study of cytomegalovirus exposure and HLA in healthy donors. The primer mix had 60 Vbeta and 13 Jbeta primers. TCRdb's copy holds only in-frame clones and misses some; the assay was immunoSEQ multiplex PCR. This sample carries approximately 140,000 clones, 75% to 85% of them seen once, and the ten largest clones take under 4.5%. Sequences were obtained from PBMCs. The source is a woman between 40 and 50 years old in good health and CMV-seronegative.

The CDR3 bases are TGTGCCAGCAGCCCAGAAGCGGGAGGGACCAATGAGCAGTTCTTC. Amino acid sequence: CASSPEAGGTNEQFF. V usage is TRBV11-3 and J usage is TRBJ2-1; 10 bases agree with TRBD2. After removal of 5 bases from V and 6 bases from J, the junction contained 7 bases not matched to a gene. This CDR3 spans 15 amino acids. The germline V gene has CDR1 SGHNT and CDR2 YENEEA.

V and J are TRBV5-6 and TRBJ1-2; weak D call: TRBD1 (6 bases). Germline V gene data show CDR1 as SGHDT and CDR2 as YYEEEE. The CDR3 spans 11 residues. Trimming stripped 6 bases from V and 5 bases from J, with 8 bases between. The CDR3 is CASTGQYGYTF. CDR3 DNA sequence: TGTGCCAGCACTGGACAGTATGGCTACACCTTC.

The chain's CDR3 is CASSPGGNQPQHF. Written as DNA, the CDR3 is TGTGCCAGCAGTCCAGGGGGCAATCAGCCCCAGCATTTT. J is TRBJ1-5 and V is TRBV5-6; possible D gene TRBD1, 6 bases. Trimming removed 5 bases from V and 2 bases from J, with 8 bases in between. The CDR3 is 13 residues long. Germline-derived CDR1 and CDR2 are SGHDT and YYEEEE.

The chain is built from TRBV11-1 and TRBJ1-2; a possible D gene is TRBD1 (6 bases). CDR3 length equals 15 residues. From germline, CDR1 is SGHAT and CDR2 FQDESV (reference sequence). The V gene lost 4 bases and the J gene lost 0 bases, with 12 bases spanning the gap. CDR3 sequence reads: CASSSTGAANYGYTF. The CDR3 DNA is TGTGCCAGCAGCTCGACAGGAGCGGCTAACTATGGCTACACCTTC.